These 3 T cell receptor beta chains came from one sample sequenced in a study of identical twins. TCRdb re-derived calls from the 5' RACE reads in MiXCR, one entry per CDR3 protein. This repertoire shows about 720,000 distinct CDR3 sequences, 15% to 20% found once; its top ten account for around 13%. The same data also went into a second study, on T cells expressing NK-cell markers.

Sequenced material: PBMCs. Receptor source: a woman in her late teens or twenties in good health.

This clonotype was recorded many times. This chain connects TRBV29-1 to TRBJ2-7; 12 bases are shared with TRBD1. The CDR3 has 13 residues. V dropped 6 bases and J dropped 7; count of bases not matched to a gene: 7. Germline CDR1 SQVTM, CDR2 ANQGSEA. The CDR3 coding sequence is TGCAGCGTGGGGACAGGGGGCGAGGATGAGCAGTACTTC. Protein sequence: CSVGTGGEDEQYF.

This clonotype was found a few times. This chain links TRBV9 with TRBJ2-1, with 12 bases matching TRBD2. This CDR3 has 19 residues. J was trimmed by 5 bases and V by 3 bases; bases with no gene match: 15. The V gene's germline CDR1 is SGDLS and CDR2 YYNGEE. DNA of the CDR3: TGTGCCAGCAGCGCTCCCGGGACTAGCGGGCTCAATAGAAACAATGAGCAGTTCTTC. This translates into CASSAPGTSGLNRNNEQFF.

This clonotype occurred a few times. V gene TRBV9 combines with J gene TRBJ2-3; 13 bases agree with TRBD2. The CDR3 has 16 residues. V was pared by 3 bases and J by 2 bases, with 3 bases of the junction left unmatched. The germline gives CDR1 SGDLS, CDR2 YYNGEE. The CDR3 region is CASSATSGRVTDTQYF. CDR3 nucleotide sequence: TGTGCCAGCAGCGCCACTAGCGGGAGGGTCACAGATACGCAGTATTTT.